This T cell receptor beta chain is from a study of blood T cells in healthy people across ages. Looked up from germline, CDR1 is MNHEY and CDR2 is SVGAGI. The CDR3 loop spans 15 amino acids. V lost 2 bases to trimming and J lost 4 bases; unmatched junction nucleotides: 7. It was with a sample-barcoded 5' primer and a J-beta primer mix that a second PCR of roughly 7 to 12 cycles was run. A tag from a template-switch adaptor with 12 random nucleotides marked each cDNA molecule. TCRdb fed the 5' RACE reads into MiXCR, producing one record per CDR3 protein. The profile shows 600,000 to 900,000 distinct CDR3 sequences, 20% to 30% of them singletons. Broader study findings: Per-million-T-cell TCR beta diversity fell roughly linearly with age.

About this clonotype: Its specificity is not known.

These data were likewise used in another study, on T cells of mothers and their children. That paper adds: Both sample barcodes and 2-4 random nucleotides came from the M1S primer of the second PCR. Not a single persistent microchimeric T cell clone was detected.

Sample: blood. The TCR sequence derives from a boy aged 10-17 years in good health. V gene TRBV6-5 combines with J gene TRBJ1-2; 7 nucleotides line up with TRBD1. This chain's CDR3 is CASSYRQGYPYGYTF. The CDR3 nucleotides are TGTGCCAGCAGTTACCGACAGGGTTATCCCTATGGCTACACCTTC.